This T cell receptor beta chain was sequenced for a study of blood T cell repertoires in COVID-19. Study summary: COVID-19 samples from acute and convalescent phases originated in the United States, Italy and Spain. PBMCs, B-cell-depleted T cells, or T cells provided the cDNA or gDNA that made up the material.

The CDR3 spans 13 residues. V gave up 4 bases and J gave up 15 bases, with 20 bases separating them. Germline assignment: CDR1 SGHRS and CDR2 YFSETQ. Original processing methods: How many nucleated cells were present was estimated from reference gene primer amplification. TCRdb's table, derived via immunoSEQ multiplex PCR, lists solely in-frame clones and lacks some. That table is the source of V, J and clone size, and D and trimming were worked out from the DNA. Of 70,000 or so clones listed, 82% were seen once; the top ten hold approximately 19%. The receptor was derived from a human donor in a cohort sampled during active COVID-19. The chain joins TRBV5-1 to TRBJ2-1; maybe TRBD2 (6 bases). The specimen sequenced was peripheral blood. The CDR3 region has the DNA TGCGCCAGCAGCGTAACTACCGGGACTCTCGGGTTCTTC. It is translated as CASSVTTGTLGFF.